This record looks at one T cell receptor (beta chain) sequence and its context. Clones were sequenced by immunoSEQ multiplex PCR, and TCRdb holds only the in-frame ones, with some missing. Here the sample spans over 55,000 clones, roughly 85% being singletons. The data stem from a study of blood T cell repertoires in COVID-19. Background on the study: Samples representing acute and convalescent COVID-19 were sourced from the United States, Italy and Spain.

The sample comprised peripheral blood. The sequence came from a woman of 80 years or more with acute or convalescent COVID-19.

The CDR3 DNA follows: TGTGCCTGGGACACCGGGACAGGGTTCGGGGCTTTCTTT. Translation gives CAWDTGTGFGAFF. The chain combines TRBV30 with TRBJ1-1, with TRBD1 identical over 9 bases. The J segment lost 11 bases and the V segment lost 5 bases, leaving 12 bases of the junction unmatched. The CDR3 contains 13 residues. Germline CDR1 reads GTSNPN; CDR2 reads SVGIG (reference sequence). Using reference TRBV30 and TRBJ1-1 for the parts outside the CDR3, the full variable domain is SQTIHQWPATLVQPVGSPLSLECTVEGTSNPNLYWYRQAAGRGLQLLFYSVGIGQISSEVPQNLSASRPQDRQFILSSKKLLLSDSGFYLCAWDTGTGFGAFFGQGTRLTVV.